This T cell receptor (beta chain) was observed in a study of blood T cell repertoires in COVID-19. Study context: The cDNA or gDNA used as material had been derived from T cells, B-cell-depleted T cells, or PBMCs.

Sequencing used immunoSEQ multiplex PCR; TCRdb keeps in-frame clones, though not all of them. The sample carries roughly 130,000 clones, approximately 88% recorded once. Trimming took 2 bases from V and 4 from J, leaving 18 bases between them. The CDR3 is made up of 17 amino acids. Germline CDR1 and CDR2: LGHDT and YNNKEL (reference sequence). The specimen sequenced was peripheral blood. The TCR was taken from a woman aged 25-40 years who had recovered from COVID-19. The chain combines TRBV3-1 (or the pseudogene TRBV3-2) with TRBJ1-5; D perhaps matches TRBD1 (5 bases). This CDR3 reads CASSQKATGHGNQPQHF. The CDR3 nucleotides read TGTGCCAGCAGCCAAAAAGCCACAGGCCACGGGAATCAGCCCCAGCATTTT.